The 31 T cell receptor beta chains listed next were all sequenced from one sample in a study of blood T cell repertoires in COVID-19. Sequencing used immunoSEQ multiplex PCR; TCRdb keeps in-frame clones, though not all of them. Here the sample spans some 130,000 clones, approximately 90% being singletons. The sample was peripheral blood. The receptor set was obtained from a man aged 60-69 years with COVID-19, enrolled during active disease.

The CDR3 loop reads CSALEYEQYF. The CDR3 nucleotides are TGCAGTGCCCTAGAGTACGAGCAGTACTTC. The chain is built from TRBV20-1 and TRBJ2-7; no reliable D call. CDR3 length: 10 amino acids. In germline, CDR1 is DFQATT, CDR2 SNEGSKA (reference sequence). Trimming cost V 6 bases and J 4 bases, with 7 bases left between them.

V is TRBV9 and J is TRBJ2-2; D uncertain. The CDR3 has 13 residues. With 9 bases removed from V and 4 bases from J, the gap between germline ends came to 13 bases. The V gene's germline CDR1 is SGDLS and CDR2 YYNGEE. For the CDR3, the DNA is TGTGCCACCGGGTATCTCCCCACCGGGGAGCTGTTTTTT. Translating it yields CATGYLPTGELFF.

The rearrangement uses TRBV6-5 and TRBJ2-5, with D maybe TRBD2 (6 bases). Trimming cost V 7 bases and J 1 base, with 10 bases left between them. The CDR3 contains 13 residues. Looked up from germline, CDR1 is MNHEY and CDR2 is SVGAGI. CDR3: CASTRDFQETQYF. CDR3 DNA: TGTGCCAGCACCCGGGACTTCCAAGAGACCCAGTACTTC.

This chain uses TRBV4-3 with TRBJ2-7; D call uncertain. Trimming left V 4 bases short and J 1 base short, with 14 bases between. The length of the CDR3 is 15 residues. Germline V gene lookup returns CDR1 LGHNA and CDR2 YSLEER. This CDR3 is CASSPWVAESYEQYF. The CDR3, as DNA: TGCGCCAGCAGCCCCTGGGTAGCTGAATCCTACGAGCAGTACTTC.

The CDR3 sequence: CASSLAGQYTEAFF. The CDR3 DNA follows: TGCGCCAGCAGCTTGGCCGGACAGTACACTGAAGCTTTCTTT. The rearrangement links TRBV5-1 to TRBJ1-1; the D gene is possibly TRBD1 (6 bases). Germline CDR1 reads SGHRS; CDR2 reads YFSETQ. The CDR3 runs to 14 residues. Trimming pared 0 bases from V and 3 bases from J, leaving 9 bases between.

The chain recombines TRBV5-1 with TRBJ2-7; tentative D call: TRBD2 (6 bases). CDR3 length: 14 residues. Germline assignment: CDR1 SGHRS and CDR2 YFSETQ. Trimming took 3 bases from V and 1 from J, leaving 11 bases between them. DNA for the CDR3: TGCGCCAGCAGCTCGGGACTGGGGTCCTACGAGCAGTACTTC. Translated: CASSSGLGSYEQYF.

For the CDR3, the DNA is TGTGCCAGCAGCCGGGGGGCTGAAGCTTTCTTT. Protein: CASSRGAEAFF. The chain carries TRBV3-1 (or the pseudogene TRBV3-2) and TRBJ1-1; TRBD1 might be the D (5 bases). This CDR3 spans 11 amino acids. Trimming pared 4 bases from V and 6 bases from J, leaving 6 bases between. Germline lookup yields CDR1 LGHDT and CDR2 YNNKEL (reference sequence).

V is TRBV4-1 and J is TRBJ2-5, with D possibly matching TRBD1 (6 bases). This CDR3 is built from 15 residues. From germline, CDR1 is MGHRA and CDR2 YSYEKL. With 3 bases removed from V and 1 base from J, the gap between germline ends came to 12 bases. CDR3 loop: CASSQLGQTQETQYF. CDR3 coding DNA: TGCGCCAGCAGCCAGCTCGGACAGACCCAAGAGACCCAGTACTTC.

The chain employs TRBV5-1 and TRBJ2-2; 12 bases fit TRBD2. Germline CDR1 SGHRS, CDR2 YFSETQ. The CDR3 totals 17 residues. Unmatched junction bases numbered 14, after V lost 7 bases and J lost 7 bases. Here the CDR3 reads CASSPPGTSGSGGELFF. CDR3 bases: TGCGCCAGCTCCCCCCCCGGGACTAGCGGGTCTGGCGGGGAGCTGTTTTTT. The whole variable domain, filled in from reference TRBV5-1 and TRBJ2-2, reads KAGVTQTPRYLIKTRGQQVTLSCSPISGHRSVSWYQQTPGQGLQFLFEYFSETQRNKGNFPGRFSGRQFSNSRSEMNVSTLELGDSALYLCASSPPGTSGSGGELFFGEGSRLTVL.

The rearrangement links TRBV2 to TRBJ1-3; 9 bases map to TRBD1. In germline, CDR1 is SNHLY, CDR2 FYNNEI. Trimming cost V 5 bases and J 8 bases; bases outside gene matches: 4. This CDR3 region has 13 residues. CDR3 sequence reads: CASSPRQGDTIYF. Written as DNA, the CDR3 is TGTGCCAGCAGTCCCCGACAGGGGGACACCATATATTTT.

The CDR3 spells CASSVDPAGGYTF. The CDR3 DNA sequence: TGTGCCAGCAGCGTAGACCCGGCGGGTGGCTACACCTTC. The chain recombines TRBV9 with TRBJ1-2; D call uncertain. Germline values: CDR1 SGDLS, CDR2 YYNGEE. The CDR3 sequence is 13 residues long. Deletions cut 0 bases from V and 7 bases from J, with 10 bases between.

The J gene is TRBJ2-3, the V gene TRBV19; 13 bases match TRBD2. Germline loops: CDR1 LNHDA, CDR2 SQIVND (reference sequence). The CDR3 is 15 amino acids. The ends lost 7 bases at V and 9 bases at J; junction bases unmatched: 10. DNA for the CDR3: TGTGCCAGTATGCGGGGACTAGCGGGGCCCCCGACGCAGTATTTT. It codes for CASMRGLAGPPTQYF.

CDR3 loop: CASTERGYGYTF. The CDR3 nucleotides read TGTGCCAGCACCGAGCGGGGGTACGGCTACACCTTC. This chain joins TRBV6-5 and TRBJ1-2; possibly TRBD1 for D (5 bases). The CDR3 covers 12 residues. The germline V gene encodes CDR1 MNHEY and CDR2 SVGAGI. Trimming removed 7 bases at V and 8 bases at J, with 14 bases between.

This clone was seen more than once but under ten times. The chain couples TRBV5-6 to TRBJ2-4, with TRBD1 matching over 8 bases. The CDR3 sequence is 14 residues long. Trimming at V came to 2 bases and at J to 6 bases, leaving 4 bases not matched to a gene. From germline, CDR1 is SGHDT and CDR2 YYEEEE. The CDR3 bases are TGTGCCAGCAGCTTCGGCAGGGGGCTAAACATTCAGTACTTC. This sequence encodes CASSFGRGLNIQYF.

This chain links TRBV18 with TRBJ2-3, with TRBD2 matching 7 bases. CDR3 length: 14 amino acids. Trimming removed 1 base from V and 6 bases from J; junction bases left unmatched: 4. Per germline, CDR1 KGHSH and CDR2 LQKENI. CDR3: CASSPLLATDTQYF. CDR3 nucleotides: TGTGCCAGCTCACCACTACTAGCGACTGATACGCAGTATTTT.

V and J are TRBV19 and TRBJ1-1; D remains unclear. CDR1 is LNHDA, CDR2 SQIVND, per germline (reference sequence). V lost 3 bases and J lost 0, with 20 bases in between. The CDR3 consists of 18 residues. CDR3 amino acids: CASSISGMAVRMNTEAFF. The CDR3 bases are TGTGCCAGTAGTATCTCCGGGATGGCGGTTCGAATGAACACTGAAGCTTTCTTT.

The chain has TRBV5-1 and TRBJ1-3, with a weak D call TRBD1 (6 bases). The CDR3 is 15 residues long. The V gene's germline CDR1 is SGHRS and CDR2 YFSETQ. Deletions cut 0 bases from V and 4 bases from J, with 11 bases between. CDR3 sequence: CASSLESQGGNTIYF. CDR3 sequence (DNA): TGCGCCAGCAGCTTGGAATCGCAGGGGGGAAACACCATATATTTT.

Regarding this clone: One junction end does not reproduce the germline sequence, and a read error may be involved. The chain uses TRBV6-5 and TRBJ1-2; 9 nucleotides match TRBD1. Per germline, CDR1 MNHEY and CDR2 SVGAGI. This CDR3 is built from 15 residues. The CDR3 spells CASSDSTGGDDGYTF. The DNA of the CDR3 is TGTGCCAGCAGTGACTCGACAGGGGGAGACGATGGCTACACCTTC.

The genes are TRBV6-6 and TRBJ1-4; no firm D call. The V and J ends lost 4 bases and 5 bases respectively, with 11 bases between them. Germline V lookup: CDR1 MNHNY, CDR2 SVGAGI (reference sequence). The CDR3 spans 14 residues. The CDR3 nucleotides are TGTGCCAGCAGTTCGCACGGAGGGAATGAAAAACTGTTTTTT. Translated: CASSSHGGNEKLFF.

This chain uses TRBV7-2 with TRBJ1-2, with unresolved D. The CDR3 has 12 amino acids. Germline-derived CDR1 and CDR2 are SGHTA and FQGNSA. The CDR3 reads CATRRSNYGYTF. DNA of the CDR3: TGTGCTACGCGGAGGTCTAACTATGGCTACACCTTC.

This clone was observed at least ten times. This chain connects TRBV19 to TRBJ2-4; 12 bases map to TRBD1. CDR3 length: 17 residues. Per the germline V gene, CDR1 is LNHDA and CDR2 is SQIVND (reference sequence). V shed 7 bases, J shed 5 bases, and the junction held 12 bases outside the gene matches. The CDR3 loop reads CASTKQGTGGYQNIQYF. In nucleotides, the CDR3 is TGTGCCAGTACTAAGCAAGGGACAGGGGGCTACCAAAACATTCAGTACTTC.

In this sample, this clone turned up a few times. This sequence joins TRBV19 and TRBJ1-1, with 8 bases lining up with TRBD1. Germline CDR1 is LNHDA and CDR2 is SQIVND (reference sequence). The CDR3 runs to 13 residues. The V gene end was trimmed by 4 bases and the J gene end by 5 bases; junction bases not matched to a gene: 3. CDR3 amino acids: CASSKRTGTEAFF. The CDR3 DNA follows: TGTGCCAGTAGTAAGAGGACAGGGACTGAAGCTTTCTTT. The variable domain in full, completed from reference TRBV19 and TRBJ1-1, reads DGGITQSPKYLFRKEGQNVTLSCEQNLNHDAMYWYRQDPGQGLRLIYYSQIVNDFQKGDIAEGYSVSREKKESFPLTVTSAQKNPTAFYLCASSKRTGTEAFFGQGTRLTVV.

V and J are TRBV30 and TRBJ1-2; D is uncertain. V lost 1 base and J lost 4, with 10 bases in between. The CDR3 is 13 amino acids. Germline values: CDR1 GTSNPN, CDR2 SVGIG (reference sequence). This chain's CDR3 is CAWSDHSGYGYTF. In nucleotides, the CDR3 is TGTGCCTGGAGTGACCACAGTGGCTATGGCTACACCTTC.

This chain connects TRBV28 to TRBJ1-4; 7 bases are shared with TRBD1. Germline CDR1 MDHEN, CDR2 SYDVKM. V shed 2 bases and J 11 bases; nucleotides not matched to a gene: 8. The length of the CDR3 is 14 residues. CDR3 loop: CASSLDRVVVKLFF. The DNA for the CDR3 is TGTGCCAGCAGTTTAGACAGGGTCGTTGTTAAACTGTTTTTT.

J is TRBJ1-1 and V is TRBV28; tentatively, D is TRBD1 (5 bases). V lost 8 bases to trimming and J lost 0 bases, with 10 bases between them. Germline V gene data show CDR1 as MDHEN and CDR2 as SYDVKM. CDR3 size: 13 residues. The CDR3 DNA is TGTGCCAGCCTGGGGCCAATGAACACTGAAGCTTTCTTT. It is translated as CASLGPMNTEAFF.

This clone was detected a few times. The chain couples TRBV18 to TRBJ1-1; no firm D call. Trimming took 1 base from V and 8 from J, leaving 5 bases between them. Germline-derived CDR1 and CDR2 are KGHSH and LQKENI. This CDR3 is built from 11 residues. The DNA for the CDR3 is TGTGCCAGCTCACCACAGAGAGAAGCTTTCTTT. It is translated as CASSPQREAFF.

This clone showed up just once. V gene TRBV6-6 combines with J gene TRBJ2-5; the match to TRBD2 covers 8 bases. V was clipped by 6 bases and J by 4 bases; unmatched bases: 13. The CDR3 is 16 amino acids. Germline V CDR1 and CDR2: MNHNY, SVGAGI (reference sequence). This CDR3 reads CASSPGGAGVGETQYF. CDR3 coding DNA: TGTGCCAGCAGCCCCGGGGGGGCGGGTGTGGGAGAGACCCAGTACTTC.

This sequence joins TRBV19 and TRBJ1-2; 7 bases are a match to TRBD1. Trimming took 4 bases from V and 5 from J; bases not matched to a gene: 4. Germline CDR1 and CDR2: LNHDA and SQIVND (reference sequence). This CDR3 is 13 amino acids long. CDR3: CASSTDRVYGYTF. CDR3 DNA: TGTGCCAGTAGTACAGACAGGGTGTATGGCTACACCTTC. Variable domain in full (rest from reference TRBV19 and TRBJ1-2): DGGITQSPKYLFRKEGQNVTLSCEQNLNHDAMYWYRQDPGQGLRLIYYSQIVNDFQKGDIAEGYSVSREKKESFPLTVTSAQKNPTAFYLCASSTDRVYGYTFGSGTRLTVV.

The V and J genes are TRBV30 and TRBJ1-1; the match to TRBD1 covers 8 bases. The CDR3 totals 13 residues. The junction had 5 bases not matched to a gene; V was cut back by 4 bases and J by 4 bases. CDR1 and CDR2 from the germline V gene are GTSNPN and SVGIG (reference sequence). This CDR3 is CAWTPDRATEAFF. In DNA, the CDR3 is TGTGCCTGGACCCCGGACAGGGCCACTGAAGCTTTCTTT.

This sequence joins TRBV2 and TRBJ1-1; 8 bases match TRBD1. The J segment lost 5 bases and the V segment lost 8 bases, leaving 16 bases of the junction unmatched. The germline V gene encodes CDR1 SNHLY and CDR2 FYNNEI. The CDR3 has 16 amino acids. This CDR3 is CASGAGQGARGTEAFF. In DNA, the CDR3 is TGTGCCAGCGGGGCCGGTCAGGGGGCAAGAGGGACTGAAGCTTTCTTT.

CDR3 residues: CASSSLVGTPLHF. The CDR3 DNA is TGTGCCAGCAGTAGTCTGGTGGGCACACCCCTCCACTTT. The chain is built from TRBV9 and TRBJ1-6, with no clear D. The CDR3 sequence is 13 residues long. Per the germline V gene, CDR1 is SGDLS and CDR2 is YYNGEE. Deletions cut 5 bases from V and 11 bases from J, with 14 bases between. The complete variable domain, with remaining parts taken from reference TRBV9 and TRBJ1-6, reads DSGVTQTPKHLITATGQRVTLRCSPRSGDLSVYWYQQSLDQGLQFLIQYYNGEERAKGNILERFSAQQFPDLHSELNLSSLELGDSALYFCASSSLVGTPLHFGNGTRLTVT.